The present entry profiles one T cell receptor (beta chain) with its context. Repertoires were generated with immunoSEQ multiplex PCR, while TCRdb's copy carries only in-frame clones and drops some. The sample gives 88,000 or so clones, 90% to 95% of which show up once; roughly 1.4% is in the top ten. The V gene end was trimmed by 0 bases and the J gene end by 7 bases; junction bases not matched to a gene: 3. Per the germline V gene, CDR1 is SGHRS and CDR2 is YFSETQ. CDR3 length: 15 residues. The data belong to a study of T cell changes during pregnancy in multiple sclerosis. The source was peripheral blood, collected before pregnancy. The receptor's source is a female donor with multiple sclerosis, enrolled in a pregnancy study. The chain is built from TRBV5-1 and TRBJ2-1; 11 bases line up with TRBD2. CDR3 sequence (DNA): TGCGCCAGCAGCTTGGTAGCGGGGGGGTCGAATGAGCAGTTCTTC. Its translation is CASSLVAGGSNEQFF.